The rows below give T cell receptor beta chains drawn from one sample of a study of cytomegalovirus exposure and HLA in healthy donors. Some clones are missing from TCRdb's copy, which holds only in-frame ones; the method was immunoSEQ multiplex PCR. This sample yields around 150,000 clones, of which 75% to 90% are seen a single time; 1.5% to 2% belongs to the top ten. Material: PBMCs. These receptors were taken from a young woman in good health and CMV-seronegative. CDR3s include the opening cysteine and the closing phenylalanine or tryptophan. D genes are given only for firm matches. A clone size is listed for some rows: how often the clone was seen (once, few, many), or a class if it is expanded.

cdr3_aa: CASSQDESLSGNTIYF; cdr3_nt: TGCGCCAGCAGCCAAGACGAGTCCCTCTCTGGAAACACCATATATTTT; v_call: TRBV4-1; clone_size: -; d_call: -; cdr3_length: 16; j_call: TRBJ1-3
cdr3_aa: CASGGGLRSYNEQFF; cdr3_nt: TGTGCCAGCGGCGGCGGATTACGATCCTACAATGAGCAGTTCTTC; v_call: TRBV27; clone_size: -; d_call: -; cdr3_length: 15; j_call: TRBJ2-1
cdr3_aa: CASSTPLPAKNIQYF; cdr3_nt: TGTGCCAGTAGTACCCCTCTCCCGGCCAAAAACATTCAGTACTTC; v_call: TRBV19; clone_size: -; d_call: -; cdr3_length: 15; j_call: TRBJ2-4
cdr3_aa: CASSWQEDTQYF; cdr3_nt: TGTGCCAGCAGCTGGCAGGAAGATACGCAGTATTTT; v_call: TRBV5-6; clone_size: -; d_call: -; cdr3_length: 12; j_call: TRBJ2-3
cdr3_aa: CSANQETQYF; cdr3_nt: TGCAGTGCCAACCAAGAGACCCAGTACTTC; v_call: TRBV20-1; clone_size: -; d_call: -; cdr3_length: 10; j_call: TRBJ2-5
cdr3_aa: CAWTWGGTYNEQFF; cdr3_nt: TGTGCCTGGACCTGGGGCGGGACCTACAATGAGCAGTTCTTC; v_call: TRBV30; clone_size: -; d_call: -; cdr3_length: 14; j_call: TRBJ2-1
cdr3_aa: CASSPEKPIGGDYNEQFF; cdr3_nt: TGCGCCAGCAGCCCCGAGAAACCTATAGGGGGGGATTACAATGAGCAGTTCTTC; v_call: TRBV5-1; clone_size: -; d_call: -; cdr3_length: 18; j_call: TRBJ2-1
cdr3_aa: CASSYSSSPSYNEQFF; cdr3_nt: TGTGCCAGCAGTTACTCATCGAGTCCCTCCTACAATGAGCAGTTCTTC; v_call: TRBV6-5; clone_size: -; d_call: -; cdr3_length: 16; j_call: TRBJ2-1
cdr3_aa: CASSFSGKVFTEAFF; cdr3_nt: TGTGCCAGCAGCTTTTCGGGGAAAGTCTTCACTGAAGCTTTCTTT; v_call: TRBV7-9; clone_size: -; d_call: -; cdr3_length: 15; j_call: TRBJ1-1
cdr3_aa: CASSSRLAGGRDTQYF; cdr3_nt: TGTGCCAGCAGTTCCCGACTAGCGGGGGGCCGGGATACGCAGTATTTT; v_call: TRBV6-5; clone_size: -; d_call: TRBD2; cdr3_length: 16; j_call: TRBJ2-3
cdr3_aa: CASSFGGGEVEQFF; cdr3_nt: TGTGCCAGCAGCTTCGGCGGGGGGGAGGTCGAGCAGTTCTTC; v_call: TRBV7-2; clone_size: -; d_call: TRBD2; cdr3_length: 14; j_call: TRBJ2-1
cdr3_aa: CASSSAGTAQQETQYF; cdr3_nt: TGTGCCAGCAGCTCAGCCGGGACAGCCCAACAAGAGACCCAGTACTTC; v_call: TRBV11-2; clone_size: -; d_call: TRBD1; cdr3_length: 16; j_call: TRBJ2-5
cdr3_aa: CASRGGQGASEAFF; cdr3_nt: TGTGCCAGCAGGGGAGGACAGGGGGCTAGTGAAGCTTTCTTT; v_call: TRBV28; clone_size: -; d_call: TRBD1; cdr3_length: 14; j_call: TRBJ1-1
cdr3_aa: CASSMTWTGTETQYF; cdr3_nt: TGTGCCAGTAGTATGACTTGGACAGGGACGGAGACCCAGTACTTC; v_call: TRBV19; clone_size: -; d_call: TRBD1; cdr3_length: 15; j_call: TRBJ2-5
cdr3_aa: CASSSQGGTGELFF; cdr3_nt: TGTGCCAGCAGCTCCCAAGGAGGCACCGGGGAGCTGTTTTTT; v_call: TRBV11-2; clone_size: -; d_call: -; cdr3_length: 14; j_call: TRBJ2-2
cdr3_aa: CASSIDAALNEQFF; cdr3_nt: TGTGCCAGTAGTATAGATGCGGCCCTAAATGAGCAGTTCTTC; v_call: TRBV19; clone_size: -; d_call: -; cdr3_length: 14; j_call: TRBJ2-1
cdr3_aa: CASSDTYYGYTF; cdr3_nt: TGTGCCAGCAGTGACACATACTATGGCTACACCTTC; v_call: TRBV2; clone_size: -; d_call: -; cdr3_length: 12; j_call: TRBJ1-2
cdr3_aa: CASSLSLGAGYTF; cdr3_nt: TGTGCCAGCAGCTTATCTTTGGGGGCTGGCTACACCTTC; v_call: TRBV7-3; clone_size: -; d_call: -; cdr3_length: 13; j_call: TRBJ1-2
cdr3_aa: CASSPIPVNTEAFF; cdr3_nt: TGTGCCAGCAGCCCCATCCCAGTGAACACTGAAGCTTTCTTT; v_call: TRBV28; clone_size: once; d_call: -; cdr3_length: 14; j_call: TRBJ1-1
cdr3_aa: CASRRTGANYGYTF; cdr3_nt: TGTGCCAGCAGGCGGACAGGGGCTAACTATGGCTACACCTTC; v_call: TRBV27; clone_size: -; d_call: TRBD1; cdr3_length: 14; j_call: TRBJ1-2
cdr3_aa: CASSLVGSDTQYF; cdr3_nt: TGCGCCAGCAGCTTGGTCGGGTCAGATACGCAGTATTTT; v_call: TRBV5-1; clone_size: -; d_call: -; cdr3_length: 13; j_call: TRBJ2-3
cdr3_aa: CASSFPRLPEGYTF; cdr3_nt: TGTGCCAGCAGCTTTCCCCGGCTCCCGGAGGGCTACACCTTC; v_call: TRBV7-9; clone_size: -; d_call: -; cdr3_length: 14; j_call: TRBJ1-2
cdr3_aa: CASSQRLSGSEETQYF; cdr3_nt: TGTGCCAGCAGTCAACGTCTAAGCGGGAGTGAGGAGACCCAGTACTTC; v_call: TRBV28; clone_size: -; d_call: TRBD2; cdr3_length: 16; j_call: TRBJ2-5
cdr3_aa: CASSRLGGQETQYF; cdr3_nt: TGCGCCAGCAGCCGCCTGGGGGGGCAAGAGACCCAGTACTTC; v_call: TRBV5-1; clone_size: -; d_call: TRBD2; cdr3_length: 14; j_call: TRBJ2-5
cdr3_aa: CSVEMWEMGYTF; cdr3_nt: TGCAGCGTTGAAATGTGGGAGATGGGCTACACCTTC; v_call: TRBV29-1; clone_size: once; d_call: -; cdr3_length: 12; j_call: TRBJ1-2
cdr3_aa: CASSLGRGLANNEQFF; cdr3_nt: TGTGCCAGCAGCTTAGGTAGGGGACTAGCCAACAATGAGCAGTTCTTC; v_call: TRBV7-9; clone_size: -; d_call: TRBD2; cdr3_length: 16; j_call: TRBJ2-1